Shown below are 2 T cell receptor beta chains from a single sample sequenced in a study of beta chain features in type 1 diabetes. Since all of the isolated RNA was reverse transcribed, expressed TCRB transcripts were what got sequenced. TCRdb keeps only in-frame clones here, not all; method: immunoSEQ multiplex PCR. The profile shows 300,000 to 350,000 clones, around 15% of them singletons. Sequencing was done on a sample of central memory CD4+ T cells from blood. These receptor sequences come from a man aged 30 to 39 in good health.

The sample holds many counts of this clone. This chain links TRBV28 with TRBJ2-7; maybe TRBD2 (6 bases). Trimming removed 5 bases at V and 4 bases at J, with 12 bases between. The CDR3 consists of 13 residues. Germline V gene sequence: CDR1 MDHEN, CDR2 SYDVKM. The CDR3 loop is CASSPLGGYEQYV. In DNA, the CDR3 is TGTGCCAGCAGTCCTCTTGGGGGGTACGAGCAGTACGTC.

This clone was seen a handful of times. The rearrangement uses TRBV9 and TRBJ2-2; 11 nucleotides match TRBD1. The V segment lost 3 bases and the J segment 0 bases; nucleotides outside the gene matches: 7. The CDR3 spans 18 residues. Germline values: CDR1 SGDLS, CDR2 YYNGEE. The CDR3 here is CASSEAGTGGSNTGELFF. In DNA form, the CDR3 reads TGTGCCAGCAGCGAGGCCGGGACAGGGGGTTCGAACACCGGGGAGCTGTTTTTT.